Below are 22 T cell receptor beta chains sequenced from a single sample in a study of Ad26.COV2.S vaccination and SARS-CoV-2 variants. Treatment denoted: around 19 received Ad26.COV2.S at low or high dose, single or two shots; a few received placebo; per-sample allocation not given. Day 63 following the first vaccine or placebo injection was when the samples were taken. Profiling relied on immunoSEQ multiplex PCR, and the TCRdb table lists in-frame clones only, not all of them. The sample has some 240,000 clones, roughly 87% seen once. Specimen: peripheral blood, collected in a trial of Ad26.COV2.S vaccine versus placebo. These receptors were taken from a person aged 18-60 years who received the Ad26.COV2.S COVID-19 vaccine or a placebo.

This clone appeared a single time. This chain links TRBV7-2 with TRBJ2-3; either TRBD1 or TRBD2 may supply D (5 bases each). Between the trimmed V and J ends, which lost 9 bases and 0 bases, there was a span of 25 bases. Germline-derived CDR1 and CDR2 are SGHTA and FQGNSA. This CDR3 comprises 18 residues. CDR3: CARWGPQMFGTSTDTQYF. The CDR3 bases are TGTGCCAGATGGGGACCCCAGATGTTCGGAACTAGCACAGATACGCAGTATTTT.

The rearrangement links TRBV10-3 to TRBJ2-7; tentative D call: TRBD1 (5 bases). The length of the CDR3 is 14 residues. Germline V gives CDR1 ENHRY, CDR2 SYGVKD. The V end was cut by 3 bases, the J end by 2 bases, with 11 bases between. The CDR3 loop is CAISERGTTYEQYV. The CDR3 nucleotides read TGTGCCATCAGTGAAAGGGGCACTACCTACGAGCAGTACGTC.

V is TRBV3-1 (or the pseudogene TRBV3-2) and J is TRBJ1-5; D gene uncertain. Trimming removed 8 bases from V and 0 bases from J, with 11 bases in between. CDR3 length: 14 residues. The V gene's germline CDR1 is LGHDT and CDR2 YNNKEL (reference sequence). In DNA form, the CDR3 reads TGTGCCAGCGGGCAGAGCGCTAGCAATCAGCCCCAGCATTTT. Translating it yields CASGQSASNQPQHF.

CDR3 nucleotide sequence: TGTGCCAGTAGTATGCGTCCTCTCGGGTGGCCCGGTAACACTGAAGCTTTCTTT. Its protein product is CASSMRPLGWPGNTEAFF. J is TRBJ1-1 and V is TRBV19; D unclear. Trimming stripped 3 bases from V and 2 bases from J, with 22 bases between. Per the germline V gene, CDR1 is LNHDA and CDR2 is SQIVND (reference sequence). The CDR3 length is 18 residues.

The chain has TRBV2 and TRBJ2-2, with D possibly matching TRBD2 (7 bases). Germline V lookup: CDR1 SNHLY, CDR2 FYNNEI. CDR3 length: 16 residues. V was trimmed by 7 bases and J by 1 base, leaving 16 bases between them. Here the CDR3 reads CASKGGSHLNTGELFF. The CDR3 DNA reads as TGTGCCAGCAAGGGGGGGTCCCATTTGAACACCGGGGAGCTGTTTTTT.

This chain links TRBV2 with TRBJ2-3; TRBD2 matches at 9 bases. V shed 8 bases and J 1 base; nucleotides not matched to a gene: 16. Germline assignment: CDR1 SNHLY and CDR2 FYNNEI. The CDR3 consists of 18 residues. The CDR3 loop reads CASGGTRVAGARTDTQYF. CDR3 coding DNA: TGTGCCAGCGGGGGAACAAGGGTAGCGGGAGCGCGCACAGATACGCAGTATTTT.

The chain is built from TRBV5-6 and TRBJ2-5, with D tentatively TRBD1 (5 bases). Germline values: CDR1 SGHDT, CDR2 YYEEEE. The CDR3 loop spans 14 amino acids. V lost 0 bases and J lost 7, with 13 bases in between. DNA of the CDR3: TGTGCCAGCAGCTTGGGGGCAGGGTCTGTGACCCAGTACTTC. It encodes CASSLGAGSVTQYF. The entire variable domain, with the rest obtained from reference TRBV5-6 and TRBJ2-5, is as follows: DAGVTQSPTHLIKTRGQQVTLRCSPKSGHDTVSWYQQALGQGPQFIFQYYEEEERQRGNFPDRFSGHQFPNYSSELNVNALLLGDSALYLCASSLGAGSVTQYFGPGTRLLVL.

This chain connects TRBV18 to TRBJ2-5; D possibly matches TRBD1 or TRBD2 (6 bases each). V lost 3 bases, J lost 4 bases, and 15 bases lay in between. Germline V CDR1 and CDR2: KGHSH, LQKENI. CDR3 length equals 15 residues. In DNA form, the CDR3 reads TGTGCCAGCTCACCGGGGGGCTTGTGGGGAGAGACCCAGTACTTC. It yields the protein CASSPGGLWGETQYF.

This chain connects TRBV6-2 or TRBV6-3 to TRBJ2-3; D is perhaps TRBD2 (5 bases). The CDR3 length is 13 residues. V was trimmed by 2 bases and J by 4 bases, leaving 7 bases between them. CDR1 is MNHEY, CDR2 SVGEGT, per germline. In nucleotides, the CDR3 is TGTGCCAGCAGTTACGGGAGACCAGATACGCAGTATTTT. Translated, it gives CASSYGRPDTQYF.

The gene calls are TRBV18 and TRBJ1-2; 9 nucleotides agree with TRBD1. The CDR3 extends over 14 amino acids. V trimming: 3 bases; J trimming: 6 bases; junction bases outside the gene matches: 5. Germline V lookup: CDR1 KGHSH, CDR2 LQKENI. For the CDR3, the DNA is TGTGCCAGCTCACCCGAAAGACAGGGGGATGGCTACACCTTC. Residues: CASSPERQGDGYTF. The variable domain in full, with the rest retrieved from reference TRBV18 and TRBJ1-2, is NAGVMQNPRHLVRRRGQEARLRCSPMKGHSHVYWYRQLPEEGLKFMVYLQKENIIDESGMPKERFSAEFPKEGPSILRIQQVVRGDSAAYFCASSPERQGDGYTFGSGTRLTVV.

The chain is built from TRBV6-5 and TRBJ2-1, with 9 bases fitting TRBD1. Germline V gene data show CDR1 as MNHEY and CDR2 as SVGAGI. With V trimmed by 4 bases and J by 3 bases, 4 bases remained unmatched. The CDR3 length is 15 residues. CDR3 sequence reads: CASSSGTGNYNEQFF. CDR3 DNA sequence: TGTGCCAGCAGTTCCGGGACAGGGAACTACAATGAGCAGTTCTTC.

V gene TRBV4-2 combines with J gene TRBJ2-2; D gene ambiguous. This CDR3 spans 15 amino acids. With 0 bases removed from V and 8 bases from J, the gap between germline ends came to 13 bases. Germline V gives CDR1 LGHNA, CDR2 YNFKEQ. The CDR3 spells CASSQEWRLAGELFF. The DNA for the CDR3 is TGTGCCAGCAGCCAAGAGTGGCGGCTGGCGGGGGAGCTGTTTTTT.

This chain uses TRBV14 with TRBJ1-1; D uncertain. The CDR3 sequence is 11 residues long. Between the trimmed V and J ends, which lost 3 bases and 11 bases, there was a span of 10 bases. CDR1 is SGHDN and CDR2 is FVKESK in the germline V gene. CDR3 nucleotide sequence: TGTGCCAGCAGCCATATGGACCAGGCTTTCTTT. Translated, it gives CASSHMDQAFF.

CDR3 in DNA: TGTGCCAGCAGCACCAGACAGGGGACTAATGAAAAACTGTTTTTT. Protein product: CASSTRQGTNEKLFF. The J gene is TRBJ1-4, the V gene TRBV7-9, with 8 bases lining up with TRBD1. The V gene's germline CDR1 is SEHNR and CDR2 FQNEAQ (reference sequence). The V gene end was trimmed by 5 bases and the J gene end by 2 bases; junction bases not matched to a gene: 4. This CDR3 comprises 15 residues.

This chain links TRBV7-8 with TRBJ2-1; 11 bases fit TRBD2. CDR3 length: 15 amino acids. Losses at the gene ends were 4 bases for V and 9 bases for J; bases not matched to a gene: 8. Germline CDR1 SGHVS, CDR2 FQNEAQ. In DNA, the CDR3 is TGTGCCAGCAGCTCTCAACTAGCGGGAGTTGGTGAGCAGTTCTTC. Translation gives CASSSQLAGVGEQFF.

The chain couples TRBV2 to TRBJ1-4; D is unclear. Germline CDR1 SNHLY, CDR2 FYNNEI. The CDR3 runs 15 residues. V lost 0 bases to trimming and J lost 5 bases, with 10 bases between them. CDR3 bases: TGTGCCAGCAGTGAAGCGCTTCGCAGGAATGAAAAACTGTTTTTT. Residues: CASSEALRRNEKLFF.

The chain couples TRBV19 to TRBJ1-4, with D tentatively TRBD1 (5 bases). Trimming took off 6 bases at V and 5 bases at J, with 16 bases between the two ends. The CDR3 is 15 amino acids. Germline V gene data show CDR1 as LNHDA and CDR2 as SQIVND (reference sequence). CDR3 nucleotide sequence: TGTGCCAGTAGGGGGACCGGGACGGCGAATGAAAAACTGTTTTTT. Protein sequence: CASRGTGTANEKLFF.

CDR3 bases: TGTGCCAGCAGTGAGACGACAGGGGGAATTCAGCCCCAGCATTTT. Encoded protein: CASSETTGGIQPQHF. The chain couples TRBV6-1 to TRBJ1-5; 9 nucleotides line up with TRBD1. V shed 3 bases, J shed 6 bases, and the junction held 6 bases outside the gene matches. This CDR3 has 15 residues. Germline-derived CDR1 and CDR2 are MNHNS and SASEGT.

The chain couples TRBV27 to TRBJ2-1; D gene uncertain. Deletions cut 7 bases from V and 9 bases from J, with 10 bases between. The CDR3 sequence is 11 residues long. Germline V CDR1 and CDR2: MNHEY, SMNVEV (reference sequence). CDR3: CASKKSTEQFF. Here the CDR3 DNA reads TGTGCCAGCAAAAAAAGCACTGAGCAGTTCTTC.

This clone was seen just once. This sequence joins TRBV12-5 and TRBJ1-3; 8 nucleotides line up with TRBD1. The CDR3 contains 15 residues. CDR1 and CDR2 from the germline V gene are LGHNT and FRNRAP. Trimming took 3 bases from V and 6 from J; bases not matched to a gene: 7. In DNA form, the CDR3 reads TGTGCTAGTGGTTTAGGTCAGGGGGCCATAAACACCATATATTTT. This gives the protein CASGLGQGAINTIYF.

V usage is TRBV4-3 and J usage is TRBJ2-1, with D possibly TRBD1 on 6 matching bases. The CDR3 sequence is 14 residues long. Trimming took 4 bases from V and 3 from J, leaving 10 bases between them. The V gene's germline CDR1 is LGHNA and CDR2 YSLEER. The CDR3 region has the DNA TGCGCCAGCAGCCCCCGGACAGTCTACAATGAGCAGTTCTTC. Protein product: CASSPRTVYNEQFF.

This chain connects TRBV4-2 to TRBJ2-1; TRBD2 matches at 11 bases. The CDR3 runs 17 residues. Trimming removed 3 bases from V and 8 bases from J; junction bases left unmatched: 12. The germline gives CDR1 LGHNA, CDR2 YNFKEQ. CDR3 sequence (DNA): TGTGCCAGCAGCCAGGCCGAGGGGACTAGCGGACGGGATGAGCAGTTCTTC. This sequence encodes CASSQAEGTSGRDEQFF.